The 5 T cell receptor beta chains below all came from one sample that was sequenced in a study of cytomegalovirus exposure and HLA in healthy donors. In the PCR, 60 Vbeta and 13 Jbeta primers were used. The data were produced by immunoSEQ multiplex PCR, yet TCRdb's version contains in-frame clones alone and is incomplete. The sample yields 60,000 to 70,000 clones, more than 60% seen once. The sample taken for sequencing was PBMCs. The receptors derive from a male donor in good health and CMV-seropositive.

This chain joins TRBV7-8 and TRBJ2-7, with 9 bases identical to TRBD1. CDR1 is SGHVS, CDR2 FQNEAQ, per germline. The CDR3 extends over 17 amino acids. With 5 bases clipped from V and 0 bases from J, the junction kept 11 bases outside the gene matches. The chain's CDR3 is CASSAFAGTGSSYEQYF. Here the CDR3 DNA reads TGTGCCAGCAGCGCATTTGCCGGGACAGGGAGCTCCTACGAGCAGTACTTC.

The rearrangement links TRBV2 to TRBJ2-7, with 7 bases lining up with TRBD1. The length of the CDR3 is 16 residues. With 7 bases clipped from V and 3 bases from J, the junction kept 15 bases outside the gene matches. The germline gives CDR1 SNHLY, CDR2 FYNNEI. In DNA, the CDR3 is TGTGCCAGCACCCAAACGTGGGACAGCGGTCTCTACGAGCAGTACTTC. Translating gives CASTQTWDSGLYEQYF.

The chain links TRBV7-2 to TRBJ2-4, with a tentative D call TRBD1 (5 bases). Between the trimmed V and J ends, which lost 1 base and 7 bases, there was a span of 11 bases. The CDR3 extends over 14 amino acids. The germline CDR1 and CDR2 sequences are SGHTA and FQGNSA. CDR3 in DNA: TGTGCCAGCAGCTTAGGGCTAGGGGCGAACATTCAGTACTTC. Protein product: CASSLGLGANIQYF.

This clone was picked up a small number of times. This chain connects TRBV7-2 to TRBJ2-5; D not resolved. The end of the DNA is better explained by TRBJ2-7, so the J call may be wrong. This CDR3 has 13 residues. Germline-derived CDR1 and CDR2 are SGHTA and FQGNSA. The CDR3 is CASSIGLDYEQYF. The CDR3 DNA sequence: TGTGCCAGCAGCATAGGGTTGGACTACGAGCAGTACTTC.

The sample holds one count of this clone. The chain has TRBV5-1 and TRBJ2-5, with D tentatively TRBD2 (5 bases). V was cut by 5 bases and J by 4 bases, with 15 bases left in between. From germline, CDR1 is SGHRS and CDR2 YFSETQ. This CDR3 spans 14 amino acids. The CDR3 loop is CASSKSGRGETQYF. Written as DNA, the CDR3 is TGCGCCAGCAGTAAAAGCGGACGGGGAGAGACCCAGTACTTC. Full variable domain (missing parts from reference TRBV5-1 and TRBJ2-5): KAGVTQTPRYLIKTRGQQVTLSCSPISGHRSVSWYQQTPGQGLQFLFEYFSETQRNKGNFPGRFSGRQFSNSRSEMNVSTLELGDSALYLCASSKSGRGETQYFGPGTRLLVL.